This is a list of T cell receptor beta chains from one sample in a study of T cells in Graves' hyperthyroidism and ophthalmopathy. Using its own MiXCR run on the multiplex PCR reads, TCRdb lists one record per CDR3 protein. The sample gives 620,000 or so distinct CDR3 sequences, about 15% of which show up once; roughly an eighth is in the top ten. The specimen was blood. These receptors all come from a woman aged 50 to 60 with Graves' ophthalmopathy. CDR3s include the opening cysteine and the closing phenylalanine or tryptophan. The D gene is left open where the match is weak. A row's size may be missing; if present it is once, few, many or a size class.

>few|TRBV19|TRBJ2-2|15|-
TGTGCCAGTAGTATTAACTCTATCTACACCGGGGAGCTGTTTTTT
CASSINSIYTGELFF
>many|TRBV29-1|TRBJ2-3|14|-
TGCAGCGTTGCACGAGGGAATTGGGGAGATACGCAGTATTTT
CSVARGNWGDTQYF
>-|TRBV5-5|TRBJ2-1|20|-
TGTGCCAGCAGCTTCCGGACAGGGAAGCGCGGGAGGGCCTCCTACAATGAGCAGTTCTTC
CASSFRTGKRGRASYNEQFF
>many|TRBV29-1|TRBJ2-1|15|-
TGCAGCGGTGGAAGGATCCGCAGCTCCTACAATGAGCAGTTCTTC
CSGGRIRSSYNEQFF
>many|TRBV12-3/TRBV12-4|TRBJ1-1|14|-
TGTGCCAGCAGTGCCAGGGGCTTGAACACTGAAGCTTTCTTT
CASSARGLNTEAFF
>many|TRBV4-1|TRBJ2-6|15|-
TGCGCCAGCAGCCACTACACCTCTGGGGCCAACGTCCTGACTTTC
CASSHYTSGANVLTF
>many|TRBV20-1|TRBJ1-1|16|TRBD1
TGCAGTGCTAGAAGACAGGGGAAAGGTTTGGACACTGAAGCTTTCTTT
CSARRQGKGLDTEAFF
>many|TRBV2|TRBJ2-7|14|TRBD1
TGTGCCAGCAGTCCGACAGGGGGTCCCTACGAGCAGTACTTC
CASSPTGGPYEQYF
>many|TRBV20-1|TRBJ2-5|11|TRBD1
TGCAGTGCTGACAGGGTCGAGACCCAGTACTTC
CSADRVETQYF
>-|TRBV14|TRBJ2-1|18|-
TGTGCCAGCAGCCCCTGGGCAGGGGACCCCACGCGGGGCAATGAGCAGTTCTTC
CASSPWAGDPTRGNEQFF
>many|TRBV7-4|TRBJ2-5|16|-
TGTGCCAGCAGCTTTGGTGTTCAGGGGCGAGCGGAGACCCAGTACTTC
CASSFGVQGRAETQYF
>many|TRBV5-1|TRBJ2-7|14|TRBD1
TGCGCCAGCAGCTTAGGGACAGGAGGGAACGAGCAGTACTTC
CASSLGTGGNEQYF
>-|TRBV3-1|TRBJ1-2|14|-
TGTGCCAGCAGCCAAGGGGTAGAAGGGAATGGCTACACCTTC
CASSQGVEGNGYTF
>-|TRBV5-1|TRBJ2-1|18|TRBD2
TGCGCCAGCAGCTTGGCCGGGACTAGCGGGAGGAACGGGAATGAGCAGTTCTTC
CASSLAGTSGRNGNEQFF
>many|TRBV5-1|TRBJ2-1|14|-
TGCGCCAGCAGCCGGGAGTTTATTTACAATGAGCAGTTCTTC
CASSREFIYNEQFF